This TCR beta chain comes out of a study of Ad26.COV2.S vaccination and SARS-CoV-2 variants. Study overall: Participants got Ad26.COV2.S intramuscularly, once or twice 56 days apart. Study results and caveats: Vaccine recipients showed a spike-specific TCR breadth that was higher than in placebo recipients. The TCR breadth and depth analyses may have understated or missed part of the total T cell responses.

On this clone itself: Its cognate antigen is unknown.

The data were produced by immunoSEQ multiplex PCR, yet TCRdb's version contains in-frame clones alone and is incomplete. Among some 460,000 clones, 80% to 90% were seen once, and the ten largest hold more than 1.5%. Treatment given: 15 to 20 received Ad26.COV2.S at low or high dose, single or two shots; several received placebo; per-sample allocation not given. Each sample was drawn 63 days after the first injection (of vaccine or placebo). Whoever gave the sample was an adult aged 18-55 years in Boston. Sample: peripheral blood, taken in a trial of Ad26.COV2.S vaccine versus placebo. The clonotype comes from a person between 18 and 60 years old who received the Ad26.COV2.S COVID-19 vaccine or a placebo.

As DNA, the CDR3 is TGTGCCAGCTCACCGGTCGGGACAGACTCGCAGTATTTT. It codes for CASSPVGTDSQYF. The chain couples TRBV18 to TRBJ2-3; 7 bases line up with TRBD1. This CDR3 has 13 residues. Germline V gene data show CDR1 as KGHSH and CDR2 as LQKENI. V was clipped by 3 bases and J by 10 bases; unmatched bases: 7.